The 8 T cell receptor beta chains listed next were all sequenced from one sample in a study of T cell repertoires in cytomegalovirus infection. What these receptors recognize is not known. MiXCR, applied by TCRdb to the reads, yields one record per CDR3 protein. The sample records roughly 500,000 distinct CDR3 sequences, roughly 34% being singletons. The source material was cultured PBMCs, sampled from culture after CMV antigen stimulation. These receptor sequences come from a human donor in good health (CMV status not recorded). Some clones in this sample may be carry-over from other donors' samples.

This clonotype was counted many times. The chain joins TRBV7-8 to TRBJ2-3; 11 bases fit TRBD2. CDR1 SGHVS and CDR2 FQNEAQ come from the germline V gene. Losses at the gene ends were 2 bases for V and 0 bases for J; bases not matched to a gene: 10. The CDR3 runs to 19 residues. The CDR3: CASSLTPSTSGTSTDTQYF. The CDR3 nucleotides are TGTGCCAGCAGCTTAACCCCTTCGACTAGCGGGACGAGCACAGATACGCAGTATTTT.

In this sample, this clonotype turned up a few times. The chain carries TRBV10-3 and TRBJ2-2, with TRBD1 matching 7 bases. The length of the CDR3 is 16 residues. CDR1 ENHRY and CDR2 SYGVKD come from the germline V gene. After removal of 0 bases from V and 4 bases from J, the junction contained 5 bases not matched to a gene. In DNA form, the CDR3 reads TGTGCCATCAGTGAGTCGAGGGGGCCGAGCACCGGGGAGCTGTTTTTT. It codes for CAISESRGPSTGELFF.

The chain has TRBV12-3 or TRBV12-4 and TRBJ2-1; TRBD2 agrees at 8 bases. V was clipped by 7 bases and J by 6 bases; unmatched bases: 8. The CDR3 consists of 14 residues. CDR3 amino acids: CASILSGNGNEQFF. DNA of the CDR3: TGTGCCAGCATTCTTAGCGGGAACGGCAATGAGCAGTTCTTC.

CDR3 bases: TGTGCCAGCAGTGGGCCTCCTAGGCGGGATACCTACAATGAGCAGTTCTTC. This codes for CASSGPPRRDTYNEQFF. The V gene is TRBV25-1, the J gene TRBJ2-1; weak D call: TRBD2 (6 bases). From germline, CDR1 is MGHDK and CDR2 SYGVNS. The CDR3 has 17 amino acids. Trimming took off 4 bases at V and 2 bases at J, with 18 bases between the two ends.

Concerning this clonotype: This may be a read error, as it is one base from a much larger clone. V usage is TRBV7-2 and J usage is TRBJ2-7; D may be TRBD2 (5 bases). V was clipped by 1 base and J by 5 bases, with 12 bases between them. CDR1 and CDR2 (germline): SGHTA, FQGNSA. The CDR3 sequence is 14 residues long. CDR3 residues: CASSLGLGSHEQYF. For the CDR3, the DNA is TGTGCCAGCAGCTTAGGCCTAGGGAGCCACGAGCAGTACTTC.

The rearrangement uses TRBV20-1 and TRBJ2-2; 10 nucleotides align to TRBD2. The CDR3 spans 15 residues. V was pared by 5 bases and J by 4 bases, with 7 bases of the junction left unmatched. In germline, CDR1 is DFQATT, CDR2 SNEGSKA (reference sequence). This CDR3 is CSAERTSGLTGELFF. The CDR3 DNA is TGCAGTGCTGAGAGGACTAGCGGCCTCACCGGGGAGCTGTTTTTT.

This clonotype has only a few counts. The chain uses TRBV7-2 and TRBJ1-1; 7 bases line up with TRBD1. With 3 bases clipped from V and 7 bases from J, the junction kept 2 bases outside the gene matches. The CDR3 consists of 12 residues. Germline V lookup: CDR1 SGHTA, CDR2 FQGNSA. The CDR3 DNA is TGTGCCAGCAGCTTCGACAGGGTTGAAGCTTTCTTT. It translates to CASSFDRVEAFF.

The chain recombines TRBV5-4 with TRBJ2-3, with D uncertain. The V gene's germline CDR1 is SGHNT and CDR2 YYREEE (reference sequence). The CDR3 is 15 residues long. Trimming left V 2 bases short and J 0 bases short, with 10 bases between. The CDR3 region is CASSLILTSTDTQYF. DNA for the CDR3: TGTGCCAGCAGCTTAATTCTTACTAGCACAGATACGCAGTATTTT.